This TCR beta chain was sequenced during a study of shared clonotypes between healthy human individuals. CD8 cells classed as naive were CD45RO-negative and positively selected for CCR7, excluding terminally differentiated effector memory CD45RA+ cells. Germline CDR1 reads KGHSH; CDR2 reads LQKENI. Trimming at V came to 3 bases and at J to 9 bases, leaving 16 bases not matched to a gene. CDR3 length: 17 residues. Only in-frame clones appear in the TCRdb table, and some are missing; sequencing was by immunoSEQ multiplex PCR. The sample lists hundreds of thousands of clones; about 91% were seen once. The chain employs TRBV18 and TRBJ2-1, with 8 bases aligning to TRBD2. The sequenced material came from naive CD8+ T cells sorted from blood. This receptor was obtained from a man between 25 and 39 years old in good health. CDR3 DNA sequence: TGTGCCAGCTCACCTGATGGAACGGGAGGGCCCGCCAGTGAGCAGTTCTTC. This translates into CASSPDGTGGPASEQFF.